Listed below are T cell receptor beta chains from one sample, sequenced in a study of blood T cell repertoires in COVID-19. TCRdb keeps only in-frame clones here, not all; method: immunoSEQ multiplex PCR. The sample comprises roughly 190,000 clones, roughly four fifths of which are singletons, and 8% to 13% rests with the top ten. Sequencing was performed on peripheral blood. These receptors came from a woman aged 40 to 50 with COVID-19, enrolled during active disease. Each CDR3 is given with its conserved first and last residue. The D gene is left open where the match is weak.

V	J	D	DNA	CDR3
TRBV4-1	TRBJ1-5	NA	TGCGCCAGCAGCCGGGACTTTGATAGCAATCAGCCCCAGCATTTT	CASSRDFDSNQPQHF
TRBV7-3	TRBJ2-3	NA	TGTGCCAGCAGCTTAAACGGGGGGCTCCTGGATACGCAGTATTTT	CASSLNGGLLDTQYF
TRBV6-5	TRBJ1-1	TRBD1	TGTGCCGCGACCGGGACAGCTAACACTGAAGCTTTCTTT	CAATGTANTEAFF
TRBV7-2	TRBJ1-1	NA	TGTGCCAGCAGCCTACATCCCAGGGAGGACACTGAAGCTTTCTTT	CASSLHPREDTEAFF
TRBV19	TRBJ1-2	NA	TGTGCCAGTAGTCGGCAAGGATTAACTAGTGGCTACACCTTC	CASSRQGLTSGYTF
TRBV2	TRBJ1-1	TRBD1	TGTGCCAGCACGACAGGGAGGAACACTGAAGCTTTCTTT	CASTTGRNTEAFF
TRBV6-5	TRBJ1-2	NA	TGTGCCAGCAGTAGTACAGGGTACTATGGCTACACCTTC	CASSSTGYYGYTF
TRBV14	TRBJ1-2	NA	TGTGCCAGCAGCCACGGAGGACCTGGTGATACTAACTATGGCTACACCTTC	CASSHGGPGDTNYGYTF
TRBV25-1	TRBJ1-6	NA	TGTGCCAGCAGTGAAGACTTATGGCCTTTGGATTCACCCCTCCACTTT	CASSEDLWPLDSPLHF
TRBV7-9	TRBJ2-3	NA	TGTGCCAGCAGCTTTGGGGCGGGGACAGATACGCAGTATTTT	CASSFGAGTDTQYF